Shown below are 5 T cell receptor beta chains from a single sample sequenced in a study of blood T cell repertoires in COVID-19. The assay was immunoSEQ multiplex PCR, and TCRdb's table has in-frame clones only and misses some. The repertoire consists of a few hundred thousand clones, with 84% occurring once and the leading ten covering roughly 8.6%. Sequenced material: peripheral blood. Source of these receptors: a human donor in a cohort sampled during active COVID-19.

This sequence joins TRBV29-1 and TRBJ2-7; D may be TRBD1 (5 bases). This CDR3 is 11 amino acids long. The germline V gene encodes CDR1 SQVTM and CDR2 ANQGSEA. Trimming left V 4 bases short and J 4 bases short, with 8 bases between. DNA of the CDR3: TGCAGCGTTGGGGGCTGGTACGAGCAGTACTTC. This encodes CSVGGWYEQYF.

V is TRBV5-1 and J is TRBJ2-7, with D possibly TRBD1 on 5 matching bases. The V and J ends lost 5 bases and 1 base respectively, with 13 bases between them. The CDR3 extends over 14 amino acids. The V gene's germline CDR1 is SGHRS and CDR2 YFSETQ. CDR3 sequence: CASSWAGPSYEQYF. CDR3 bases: TGCGCCAGCAGTTGGGCAGGGCCTTCCTACGAGCAGTACTTC.

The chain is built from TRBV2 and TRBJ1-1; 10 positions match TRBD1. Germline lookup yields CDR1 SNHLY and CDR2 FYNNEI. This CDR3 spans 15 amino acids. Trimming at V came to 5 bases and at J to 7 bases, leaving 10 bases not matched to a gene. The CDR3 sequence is CASSRTPGTGVEAFF. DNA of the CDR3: TGTGCCAGCAGTAGGACCCCTGGGACAGGGGTTGAAGCTTTCTTT.

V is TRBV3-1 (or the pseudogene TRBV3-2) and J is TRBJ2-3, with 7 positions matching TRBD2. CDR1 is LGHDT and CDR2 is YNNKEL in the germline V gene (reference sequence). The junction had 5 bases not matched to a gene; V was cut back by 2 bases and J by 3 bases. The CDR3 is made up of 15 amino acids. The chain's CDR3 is CASSQFPSGTDTQYF. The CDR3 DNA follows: TGTGCCAGCAGCCAATTCCCTAGCGGAACAGATACGCAGTATTTT.

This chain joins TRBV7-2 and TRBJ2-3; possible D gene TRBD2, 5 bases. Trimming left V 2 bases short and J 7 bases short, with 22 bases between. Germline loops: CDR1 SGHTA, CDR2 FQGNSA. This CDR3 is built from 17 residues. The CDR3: CASSLPQRAVGWNTQYF. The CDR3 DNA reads TGTGCCAGCAGCTTACCCCAAAGAGCGGTGGGTTGGAATACGCAGTATTTT.